This T cell receptor (beta chain) was captured by sequencing in a study of blood T cell repertoires in COVID-19. The CDR3 is made up of 15 amino acids. Looked up from germline, CDR1 is LNHDA and CDR2 is SQIVND (reference sequence). Trimming took 1 base from V and 4 from J; bases not matched to a gene: 6. The protocol was immunoSEQ multiplex PCR, while the TCRdb copy is restricted to in-frame clones and leaves out a portion. Among about 400,000 clones listed, approximately 88% were seen once. Individuals drawn from around 25 US areas were about 18 to 90 years old. Participants' own reports of clinical history determined their cohort assignment.

The chain is built from TRBV19 and TRBJ1-1; TRBD1 agrees at 7 bases. Sequenced: PBMCs or T cells enriched from blood (not recorded which). The clonotype was recovered from a woman in her forties with acute COVID-19. CDR3 sequence (DNA): TGTGCCAGTAGTATAGCGGAGGGGGCGGGCACTGAAGCTTTCTTT. Its protein product is CASSIAEGAGTEAFF.